The T cell receptor beta chain described here comes from a study of blood T cells in healthy people across ages. As for this clonotype: The junction departs from germline at one end; a sequencing error may be responsible.

Using a J-beta primer mix together with a sample-barcoded 5' primer, a second PCR was run for roughly 7 to 11 cycles. TCRdb fed the 5' RACE reads into MiXCR, producing one record per CDR3 protein. The data contain around 1,000,000 distinct CDR3 sequences, 25% of them singletons. The germline V gene encodes CDR1 SGDLS and CDR2 YYNGEE. The CDR3 is 14 amino acids. These records were also assigned to another study, of T cells of mothers and their children. This second report adds: In related and unrelated pairs alike, thymic selection shapes TCR recombination output, with inherited differences minor.

Material: blood. The rearrangement joins TRBV9 to TRBJ2-5; TRBD1 agrees at 9 bases. The DNA matches TRBJ2-7 better at its end, which makes the J call doubtful. The origin of this receptor is a girl aged 2 to 10 in good health. The CDR3 sequence is CVSSLDRGGSEQYF. For the CDR3, the DNA is TGTGTCAGCAGCTTGGACAGGGGAGGCTCCGAGCAGTACTTC.